These 8 T cell receptor beta chains originate from one sample sequenced in a study of shared clonotypes between healthy human individuals. Generated by immunoSEQ multiplex PCR, the TCRdb table keeps only in-frame clones and is missing some. The sample has 950,000 to 1,300,000 clones, approximately 70% seen once. Sequencing was done on a sample of memory CD4+ T cells sorted from blood. Noted subset: CD45RA-negative fraction. These receptors all stem from a man aged 18-30 years in good health.

The chain combines TRBV2 with TRBJ2-3, with TRBD2 matching 9 bases. Germline loops: CDR1 SNHLY, CDR2 FYNNEI. This CDR3 region has 16 residues. Trimming cost V 5 bases and J 3 bases; bases outside gene matches: 9. This CDR3 is CASSPQAGGGTDTQYF. CDR3 sequence (DNA): TGTGCCAGCAGTCCTCAAGCGGGGGGAGGGACAGATACGCAGTATTTT.

The V call is TRBV6-1, the J call TRBJ2-1; 8 bases are a match to TRBD1. The J segment lost 3 bases and the V segment lost 7 bases, leaving 8 bases of the junction unmatched. Looked up from germline, CDR1 is MNHNS and CDR2 is SASEGT. The CDR3 covers 15 residues. CDR3: CASTEDRGGYNEQFF. CDR3 nucleotide sequence: TGTGCCAGCACCGAAGACAGGGGAGGCTACAATGAGCAGTTCTTC.

The chain couples TRBV6-5 to TRBJ1-1; D remains ambiguous. The V end lost 5 bases, the J end lost 1 base, and 11 bases lay between the germline ends. The CDR3 has 14 residues. Germline CDR1 MNHEY, CDR2 SVGAGI. CDR3 nucleotides: TGTGCCAGCAGTCCCCGCCCCAGGAACACTGAAGCTTTCTTT. It specifies CASSPRPRNTEAFF.

This chain links TRBV11-3 with TRBJ2-2, with 7 bases aligning to TRBD1. There are 14 residues in the CDR3. CDR1 SGHNT and CDR2 YENEEA come from the germline V gene. V lost 3 bases to trimming and J lost 7 bases; unmatched junction nucleotides: 5. The CDR3 bases are TGTGCCAGCAGCTTGAGGGGGCTGGACGGGGAGCTGTTTTTT. It translates to CASSLRGLDGELFF.

About this clone: Distinct nucleotide sequences in the sample also encode this CDR3. The rearrangement links TRBV4-3 to TRBJ2-1, with 8 bases lining up with TRBD2. The CDR3 consists of 17 residues. V dropped 0 bases and J dropped 1; count of bases not matched to a gene: 5. CDR1 LGHNA and CDR2 YSLEER come from the germline V gene. The DNA for the CDR3 is TGCGCCAGCAGCCAAGATGTAGGCGGGGGGTCCTACAATGAGCAGTTCTTC. Its translation is CASSQDVGGGSYNEQFF.

The chain employs TRBV27 and TRBJ1-5; D remains ambiguous. The CDR3 length is 15 residues. Trimming took 3 bases from V and 7 from J, leaving 16 bases between them. Germline V lookup: CDR1 MNHEY, CDR2 SMNVEV (reference sequence). For the CDR3, the DNA is TGTGCCAGCAGTTTTCGGGGAGGCAGCGGCCAGCCCCAGCATTTT. This codes for CASSFRGGSGQPQHF.

V gene TRBV30 combines with J gene TRBJ2-7, with 8 bases lining up with TRBD1. Losses at the gene ends were 0 bases for V and 4 bases for J; bases not matched to a gene: 11. Germline V gene lookup returns CDR1 GTSNPN and CDR2 SVGIG (reference sequence). The CDR3 contains 16 residues. The CDR3 spells CAWSVRGGDRWYEQYF. In DNA form, the CDR3 reads TGTGCCTGGAGTGTAAGAGGTGGGGACAGGTGGTACGAGCAGTACTTC.

The chain carries TRBV29-1 and TRBJ2-3; D gene unclear. The germline V gene encodes CDR1 SQVTM and CDR2 ANQGSEA. CDR3 length equals 15 residues. The V and J ends lost 4 bases and 1 base respectively, with 15 bases between them. The CDR3 loop is CSVGSRRARTDTQYF. In nucleotides, the CDR3 is TGCAGCGTTGGGTCCCGAAGGGCACGCACAGATACGCAGTATTTT.